Listed below are T cell receptor beta chains from one sample, sequenced in a study of blood T cell repertoires in COVID-19. The method was immunoSEQ multiplex PCR; TCRdb's version includes in-frame clones alone and lacks a portion of them. This table holds under 150,000 clones, 80% found once. Specimen: peripheral blood. These receptors all stem from a man between 70 and 80 years old with acute or convalescent COVID-19. The conserved cysteine and the conserved F or W are not part of the CDR3 here.

TRBV6-1,TRBJ1-2,ASSELMGRGYT
TRBV6-6,TRBJ2-1,ASRQGGTAYNEQF
TRBV5-5,TRBJ1-4,ASSWGVANEKLF
TRBV4-1,TRBJ1-2,ASSQDRVYYGYT
TRBV11-3,TRBJ2-1,ASSKQGARSYNEQF
TRBV5-5,TRBJ2-1,ASIQGHYNEQF
TRBV28,TRBJ1-1,ASSTGVSTEAF
TRBV12-3/TRBV12-4,TRBJ2-1,ASSLTGSEQF
TRBV4-1,TRBJ1-2,ASSQDRGYGYT
TRBV5-1,TRBJ1-4,ASSLAPPGAREKLF
TRBV10-3,TRBJ1-5,AISDQGEPQH
TRBV4-1,TRBJ2-1,ASSQDPLGQGLENEQF
TRBV5-8,TRBJ1-6,ASSLKGGNSPLH
TRBV11-2,TRBJ1-5,ASSLAGDNQPQH
TRBV2,TRBJ1-5,ASSEPRGGNQPQH
TRBV27,TRBJ2-2,ASSLLAGGPHTGELF
TRBV9,TRBJ1-1,ASSVGLVTGGTEAF
TRBV5-1,TRBJ1-6,ASSLGDRENSPLH
TRBV4-2,TRBJ2-7,ASSQGTSGGAYEQY
TRBV28,TRBJ2-7,ASSLTWGGQSSYEQY
TRBV7-9,TRBJ2-1,ASSFGTSGVNEQF
TRBV10-2,TRBJ2-2,ASSTLAGGVTGELF
TRBV28,TRBJ1-5,ASSSATGEDQPQH
TRBV9,TRBJ2-3,ASSPKPPGDTQY
TRBV6-5,TRBJ1-1,ASSYSMSSLNTEAF
TRBV30,TRBJ2-1,AWSVGLEYNEQF
TRBV7-8,TRBJ2-5,ASSRPSGGGETQY
TRBV2,TRBJ2-5,ASSERLAAEETQY
TRBV5-4,TRBJ2-7,ASSDEGYAYEQY
TRBV19,TRBJ1-1,ASSIRRGGINTEAF
TRBV7-8,TRBJ1-5,ASSLDTPLINQPQH
TRBV6-5,TRBJ2-7,ASSYDGQTVSYEQY
TRBV6-1,TRBJ1-2,ASSDRQGMDYGYT
TRBV6-5,TRBJ2-2,ASSSPGLTGELF
TRBV10-3,TRBJ2-7,AISESSVGGRNEQY
TRBV10-3,TRBJ1-6,AISGGTGNNSPLH
TRBV7-9,TRBJ1-1,ASSSSTGLDTEAF
TRBV7-3,TRBJ2-2,ASSLSHGAGELF
TRBV6-5,TRBJ2-7,ASRYRQGPHEQY
TRBV6-6,TRBJ1-2,ASRNGGGQNYGYT
TRBV19,TRBJ1-6,ASSIRGSPLH
TRBV5-6,TRBJ1-2,ASSRQATNYGYT
TRBV3-1/TRBV3-2,TRBJ2-1,ASSQGRGGRNEQF
TRBV27,TRBJ1-1,ASRPTGDTEAF
TRBV4-1,TRBJ2-7,ASSQLPGHNSYEQY
TRBV7-9,TRBJ1-4,ASSLGRSANEKLF
TRBV3-1/TRBV3-2,TRBJ2-4,ASSQGLAGGLVA
TRBV1,TRBJ1-6,TSSQDTPRQANRSSYNSPLH
TRBV19,TRBJ1-1,ASSPLAATLYTEAF
TRBV5-1,TRBJ2-5,ASSSGAAQETQY
TRBV10-3,TRBJ2-2,AISVQDTGGSGELF
TRBV10-3,TRBJ1-1,AISDTGLLNTEAF
TRBV3-1/TRBV3-2,TRBJ1-2,ASSQAGRSQGYT
TRBV2,TRBJ1-5,ASSDHRGYNQPQH
TRBV15,TRBJ1-6,ATSAVGSRSPLH